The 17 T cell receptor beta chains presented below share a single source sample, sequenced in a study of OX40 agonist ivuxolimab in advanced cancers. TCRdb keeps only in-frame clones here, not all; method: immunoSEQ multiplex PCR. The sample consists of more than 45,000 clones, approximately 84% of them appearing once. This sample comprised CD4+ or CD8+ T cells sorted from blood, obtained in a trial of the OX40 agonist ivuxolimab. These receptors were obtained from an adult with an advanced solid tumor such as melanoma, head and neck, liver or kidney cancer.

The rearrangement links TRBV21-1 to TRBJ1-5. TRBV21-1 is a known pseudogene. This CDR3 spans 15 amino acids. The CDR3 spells CATARRAVDNQPQHF. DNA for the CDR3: TGTGCCACCGCCCGACGGGCAGTAGATAATCAGCCCCAGCATTTT.

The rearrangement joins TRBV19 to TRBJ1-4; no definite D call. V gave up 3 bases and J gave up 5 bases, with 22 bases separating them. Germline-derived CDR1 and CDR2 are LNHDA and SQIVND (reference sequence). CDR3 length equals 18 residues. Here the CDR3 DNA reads TGTGCCAGTAGTATCGAGGTCCAGTATATCATCCAGAATGAAAAACTGTTTTTT. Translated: CASSIEVQYIIQNEKLFF.

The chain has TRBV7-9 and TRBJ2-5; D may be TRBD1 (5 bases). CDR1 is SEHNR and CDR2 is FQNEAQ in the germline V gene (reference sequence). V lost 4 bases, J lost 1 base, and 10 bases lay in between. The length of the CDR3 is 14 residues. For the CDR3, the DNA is TGTGCCAGCAGCTCCCGAAGGGGCCAAGAGACCCAGTACTTC. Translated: CASSSRRGQETQYF.

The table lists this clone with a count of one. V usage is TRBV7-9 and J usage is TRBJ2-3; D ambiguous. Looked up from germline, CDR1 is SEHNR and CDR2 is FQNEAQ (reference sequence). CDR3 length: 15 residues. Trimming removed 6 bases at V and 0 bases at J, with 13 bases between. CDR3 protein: CASRPLNLSTDTQYF. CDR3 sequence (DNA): TGTGCCAGCAGACCCCTTAACCTTAGCACAGATACGCAGTATTTT.

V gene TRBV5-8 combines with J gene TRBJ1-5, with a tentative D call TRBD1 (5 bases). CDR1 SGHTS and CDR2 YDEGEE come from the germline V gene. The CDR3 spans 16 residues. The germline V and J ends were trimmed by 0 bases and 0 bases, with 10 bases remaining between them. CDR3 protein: CASSLGTLISNQPQHF. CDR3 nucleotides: TGTGCCAGCAGCTTGGGGACACTCATTAGCAATCAGCCCCAGCATTTT.

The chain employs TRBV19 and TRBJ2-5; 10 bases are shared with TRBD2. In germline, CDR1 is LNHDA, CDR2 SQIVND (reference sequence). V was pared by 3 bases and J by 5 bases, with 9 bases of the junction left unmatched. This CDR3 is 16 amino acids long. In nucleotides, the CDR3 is TGTGCCAGTAGTATGTTCCAGCGGGAGGGGGTTGAGACCCAGTACTTC. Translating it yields CASSMFQREGVETQYF.

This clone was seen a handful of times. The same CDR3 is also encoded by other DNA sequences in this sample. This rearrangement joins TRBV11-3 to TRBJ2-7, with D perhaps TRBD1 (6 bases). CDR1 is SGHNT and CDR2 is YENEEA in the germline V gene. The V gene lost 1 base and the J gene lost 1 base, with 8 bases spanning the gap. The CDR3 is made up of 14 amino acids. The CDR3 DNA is TGTGCCAGCAGCTTAGGAGACAGGTCCTACGAGCAGTACTTC. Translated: CASSLGDRSYEQYF.

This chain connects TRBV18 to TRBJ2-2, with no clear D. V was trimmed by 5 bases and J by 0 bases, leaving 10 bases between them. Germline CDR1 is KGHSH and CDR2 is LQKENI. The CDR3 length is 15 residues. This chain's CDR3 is CASSTLPPNTGELFF. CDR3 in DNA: TGTGCCAGCTCAACCCTTCCTCCGAACACCGGGGAGCTGTTTTTT.

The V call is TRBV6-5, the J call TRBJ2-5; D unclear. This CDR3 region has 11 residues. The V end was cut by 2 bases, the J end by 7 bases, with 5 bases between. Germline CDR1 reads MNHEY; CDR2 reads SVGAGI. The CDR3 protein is CASSYVGTQYF. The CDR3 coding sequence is TGTGCCAGCAGTTACGTGGGGACCCAGTACTTC.

The CDR3 region has the DNA TGTGCCAGCAGCCAAGCCGGACAGGGGGTTAATGAAAAACTGTTTTTT. It yields the protein CASSQAGQGVNEKLFF. The genes are TRBV4-2 and TRBJ1-4; TRBD1 aligns across 10 bases. The germline V gene has CDR1 LGHNA and CDR2 YNFKEQ. The CDR3 spans 16 residues. The V and J ends lost 1 base and 4 bases, in that order; junction bases with no gene match: 3.

The CDR3 here is CASSFEGTAAEKLFF. CDR3 nucleotide sequence: TGCGCCAGCAGCTTTGAAGGGACTGCTGCTGAAAAACTGTTTTTT. The V gene is TRBV5-1, the J gene TRBJ1-4; TRBD1 might be the D (5 bases). Germline V gene lookup returns CDR1 SGHRS and CDR2 YFSETQ. CDR3 length: 15 residues. The germline V and J ends were trimmed by 2 bases and 7 bases, with 15 bases remaining between them.

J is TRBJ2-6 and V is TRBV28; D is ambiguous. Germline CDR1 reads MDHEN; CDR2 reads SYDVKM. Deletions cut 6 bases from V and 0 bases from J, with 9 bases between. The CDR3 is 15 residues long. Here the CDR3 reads CASSSGLSGANVLTF. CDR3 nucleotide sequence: TGTGCCAGCAGCTCCGGCCTCTCTGGGGCCAACGTCCTGACTTTC.

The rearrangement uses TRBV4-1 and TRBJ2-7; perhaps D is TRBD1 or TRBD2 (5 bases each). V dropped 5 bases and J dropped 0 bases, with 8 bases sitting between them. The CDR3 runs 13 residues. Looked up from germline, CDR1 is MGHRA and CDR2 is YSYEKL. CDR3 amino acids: CASSNGASYEQYF. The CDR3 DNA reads TGCGCCAGCAGCAACGGGGCCTCCTACGAGCAGTACTTC.

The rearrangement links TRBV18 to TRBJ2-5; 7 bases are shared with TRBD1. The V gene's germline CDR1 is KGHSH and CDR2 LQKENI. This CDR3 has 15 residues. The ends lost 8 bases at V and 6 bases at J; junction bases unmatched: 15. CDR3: CASRSPIDREKTQYF. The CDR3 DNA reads TGTGCCAGCCGATCACCCATAGACAGGGAGAAGACCCAGTACTTC. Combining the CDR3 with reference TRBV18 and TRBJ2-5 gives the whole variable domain NAGVMQNPRHLVRRRGQEARLRCSPMKGHSHVYWYRQLPEEGLKFMVYLQKENIIDESGMPKERFSAEFPKEGPSILRIQQVVRGDSAAYFCASRSPIDREKTQYFGPGTRLLVL.

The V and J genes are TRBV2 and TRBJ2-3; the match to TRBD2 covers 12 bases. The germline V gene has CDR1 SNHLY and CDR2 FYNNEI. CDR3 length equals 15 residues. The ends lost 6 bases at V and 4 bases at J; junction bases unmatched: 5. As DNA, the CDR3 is TGTGCCAGCAGCCGACTAGCGGGAGCGGCAGATACGCAGTATTTT. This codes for CASSRLAGAADTQYF.

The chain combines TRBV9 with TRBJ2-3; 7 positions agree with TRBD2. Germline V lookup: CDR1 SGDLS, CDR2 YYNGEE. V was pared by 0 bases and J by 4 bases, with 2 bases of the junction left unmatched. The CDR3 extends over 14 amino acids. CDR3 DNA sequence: TGTGCCAGCAGCGTAGGCGGGAGCCCAGATACGCAGTATTTT. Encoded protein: CASSVGGSPDTQYF.

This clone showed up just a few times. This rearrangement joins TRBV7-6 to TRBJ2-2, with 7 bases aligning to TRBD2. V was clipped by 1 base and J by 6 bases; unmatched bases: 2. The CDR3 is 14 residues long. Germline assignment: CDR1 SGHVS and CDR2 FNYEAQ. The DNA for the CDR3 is TGTGCCAGCAGCTTAGAGGGAGGGGCCGGGGAGCTGTTTTTT. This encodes CASSLEGGAGELFF.